This T cell receptor beta chain came from a study of vaccination effects on CD4 cells after COVID-19. TCRdb's table, derived via immunoSEQ multiplex PCR, lists solely in-frame clones and lacks some. Counted here are some 41,000 clones, less than 70% occurring once; the ten biggest clones make up around 14%. Trimming took off 4 bases at V and 5 bases at J, with 12 bases between the two ends. The CDR3 is 14 amino acids. The germline V gene encodes CDR1 MRHNA and CDR2 SNTAGT. To note about this clone: Its antigen is as yet unknown.

Notes on the study in general: Convalescent patients were scarce in the study, and it lacked early post-infection timepoints.

Ahead of sequencing, the ViraFEST assay grew antigen-specific CD4+ T cells using viral peptide pools. CD4+ T cell isolation took place after about nine days of culture. Vaccinated recipients, who were negative for nucleocapsid antibodies, had no history of SARS-CoV-2 infection. The chain couples TRBV6-4 to TRBJ2-1; D is unclear. The TCR was taken from a human donor who received a COVID-19 vaccine. The material was CD4+ T cells from PBMCs cultured with HCoV-OC43 spike peptides, obtained before COVID-19 vaccination. The subset was: HCoV-OC43 spike overlapping peptide pool stimulation. The CDR3 reads CASSAQPSDNEQFF. As DNA, the CDR3 is TGTGCCAGCAGTGCCCAGCCGTCCGACAATGAGCAGTTCTTC.